The clone carrying this TCR beta chain was detected only a few times. The antigen is unknown. Unmatched junction bases numbered 10, after V lost 5 bases and J lost 9 bases. The V gene's germline CDR1 is SGHAT and CDR2 FQNNGV. CDR3 length: 14 residues. The data are from a study of T cell repertoires in cytomegalovirus infection. Study context: Public TCR beta signatures marked donors with CMV infection and the matching HLA. Study results and limitations: HLA-C-restricted, CMV-specific TCR beta clonotypes were dominant ex vivo. Cumulated frequencies of public TCR beta families served to identify carriers of CMV plus the relevant HLA.

TCRdb redid the calling of the reads with MiXCR, one entry per CDR3 protein. The sample contains 110,000 to 150,000 distinct CDR3 sequences, 5.5% to 8% of which appear only once. Material for sequencing was PBMCs. This clonotype originated in a human donor in good health (CMV status not recorded). Some clones in this sample may be carry-over from other donors' samples. This chain uses TRBV11-2 with TRBJ2-1; TRBD2 agrees at 7 bases. The CDR3 protein is CASSHLGPGGEQFF. CDR3 DNA: TGTGCCAGCAGCCACCTTGGCCCGGGGGGTGAGCAGTTCTTC.